A single sample gave rise to the 20 T cell receptor beta chains below, sequenced in a study of CD8+ T cells in alopecia areata. The sample's treatment: oral pan-JAK inhibitor, 5-10 mg twice daily. RNA was isolated and reverse transcribed to cDNA, the sequencing template. Method: immunoSEQ multiplex PCR; TCRdb's copy keeps in-frame clones and lacks some. Here the sample spans around 200,000 clones, 58% being singletons. Here the sequenced sample was CD8+ T cells sorted from blood, taken at week 24, from a patient treated with tofacitinib. The receptors originated from a human donor with alopecia areata.

This clone turned up a few times. This sequence joins TRBV20-1 and TRBJ2-1; possible D gene TRBD2, 5 bases. The germline V gene has CDR1 DFQATT and CDR2 SNEGSKA (reference sequence). This CDR3 has 10 residues. V was cut by 5 bases and J by 10 bases, with 9 bases left in between. The CDR3 DNA reads TGCAGTGCTGGATCGGGGGAGCAGTTCTTC. Protein product: CSAGSGEQFF.

The chain uses TRBV27 and TRBJ1-4; D is uncertain. The V end lost 8 bases, the J end lost 11 bases, and 15 bases lay between the germline ends. The CDR3 covers 12 residues. CDR1 and CDR2 from the germline V gene are MNHEY and SMNVEV (reference sequence). In DNA, the CDR3 is TGTGCCAGCGGGGAAGGACCAAGGAAACTGTTTTTT. Translation: CASGEGPRKLFF.

The chain has TRBV29-1 and TRBJ1-2, with D unclear. CDR3 length: 11 residues. Trimming pared 3 bases from V and 3 bases from J, leaving 5 bases between. Looked up from germline, CDR1 is SQVTM and CDR2 is ANQGSEA. The CDR3 region has the DNA TGCAGCGTTGAGAGGGACTATGGCTACACCTTC. It translates to CSVERDYGYTF.

A single count supports this clone. This sequence joins TRBV4-1 and TRBJ2-7, with 7 bases lining up with TRBD1. CDR1 and CDR2 (germline): MGHRA, YSYEKL. The V segment lost 9 bases and the J segment 2 bases; nucleotides outside the gene matches: 7. The CDR3 is made up of 13 amino acids. This CDR3 reads CARFGQATYEQYF. The CDR3 nucleotides are TGCGCCAGGTTCGGACAGGCAACCTACGAGCAGTACTTC.

V and J are TRBV7-6 and TRBJ1-1; 7 positions match TRBD1. The CDR3 sequence is 14 residues long. The V and J ends lost 6 bases and 1 base, in that order; junction bases with no gene match: 5. The germline V gene encodes CDR1 SGHVS and CDR2 FNYEAQ. CDR3: CASRKQGWNTEAFF. DNA for the CDR3: TGTGCCAGCAGAAAACAGGGGTGGAACACTGAAGCTTTCTTT.

The V and J genes are TRBV23-1 and TRBJ2-7; D is possibly TRBD2 (6 bases). TRBV23-1 is an ORF, and what it does is uncertain. This CDR3 region has 16 residues. Trimming left V 1 base short and J 9 bases short, with 22 bases between. In DNA form, the CDR3 reads TGCGCCAGCAGTCAATTACAAGCGGGCAGCCGACGCCCGCAGTACTTC. The encoded protein is CASSQLQAGSRRPQYF.

This chain uses TRBV6-5 with TRBJ1-2, with no clear D. Germline loops: CDR1 MNHEY, CDR2 SVGAGI. This CDR3 is built from 11 residues. V lost 8 bases and J 4 bases, leaving 8 bases between the germline ends. CDR3 residues: CASREGYGYTF. The DNA of the CDR3 is TGTGCCAGCCGGGAGGGCTATGGCTACACCTTC.

The chain links TRBV11-2 to TRBJ2-2, with unresolved D. From germline, CDR1 is SGHAT and CDR2 FQNNGV. V was clipped by 0 bases and J by 3 bases, with 8 bases between them. The CDR3 covers 15 residues. The CDR3 is CASSLESVYTGELFF. The CDR3 bases are TGTGCCAGCAGCTTAGAGAGTGTTTACACCGGGGAGCTGTTTTTT. The full variable domain, rest sourced from reference TRBV11-2 and TRBJ2-2, is EAGVAQSPRYKIIEKRQSVAFWCNPISGHATLYWYQQILGQGPKLLIQFQNNGVVDDSQLPKDRFSAERLKGVDSTLKIQPAKLEDSAVYLCASSLESVYTGELFFGEGSRLTVL.

In its sample, this clone was seen a few times. This sequence joins TRBV13 and TRBJ1-2; the match to TRBD1 covers 7 bases. V lost 4 bases, J lost 5 bases, and 7 bases stayed unmatched. Per the germline V gene, CDR1 is PRHDT and CDR2 is FYEKMQ (reference sequence). The length of the CDR3 is 14 residues. DNA of the CDR3: TGTGCCAGCAGCTCCGGGACAGAGGGTTATGGCTACACCTTC. Translation: CASSSGTEGYGYTF.

CDR3 residues: CASSSRGETQYF. As DNA, the CDR3 is TGTGCCAGCAGCTCCAGGGGAGAGACCCAGTACTTC. The V call is TRBV11-2, the J call TRBJ2-5; a weak D match, TRBD1 (6 bases). Germline CDR1 and CDR2: SGHAT and FQNNGV. This CDR3 has 12 amino acids. With 4 bases removed from V and 4 bases from J, the gap between germline ends came to 7 bases.

The V and J genes are TRBV25-1 and TRBJ2-7; TRBD1 matches at 10 bases. In germline, CDR1 is MGHDK, CDR2 SYGVNS. Trimming cost V 3 bases and J 3 bases; bases outside gene matches: 8. The CDR3 loop spans 16 amino acids. The CDR3 DNA reads TGTGCCAGCAGTGAGGTTTCGGACAGGGGGTTCTACGAGCAGTACTTC. It translates to CASSEVSDRGFYEQYF.

This clone was found many times. The V and J genes are TRBV15 and TRBJ1-2; 7 nucleotides match TRBD1. The trim removed 5 bases at V and 4 bases at J, leaving 4 bases unmatched. Germline loops: CDR1 LNHNV, CDR2 YYDKDF (reference sequence). This CDR3 region has 13 residues. Here the CDR3 DNA reads TGTGCCACCAGCGCCGCAGGGGGCTATGGCTACACCTTC. This gives the protein CATSAAGGYGYTF.

The chain employs TRBV30 and TRBJ2-3; D possibly corresponds to TRBD2 (6 bases). With 1 base removed from V and 0 bases from J, the gap between germline ends came to 11 bases. This CDR3 is 15 amino acids long. Germline V lookup: CDR1 GTSNPN, CDR2 SVGIG (reference sequence). The CDR3, as DNA: TGTGCCTGGAGTGACGTGGGGGGTAGCACAGATACGCAGTATTTT. Protein: CAWSDVGGSTDTQYF.

The V and J genes are TRBV27 and TRBJ2-2; D may correspond to TRBD1 or TRBD2 (5 bases each). The CDR3 is 13 amino acids. The ends were cut back, 7 bases at V and 7 bases at J, with 13 bases in the middle. Per germline, CDR1 MNHEY and CDR2 SMNVEV (reference sequence). In DNA form, the CDR3 reads TGTGCCAGCACCCGGGGCGGCGGCGGGGAGCTGTTTTTT. Its translation: CASTRGGGGELFF.

In its sample, this clone was seen a few times. The V gene is TRBV6-5, the J gene TRBJ1-2, with D maybe TRBD1 (5 bases). Per germline, CDR1 MNHEY and CDR2 SVGAGI. Trimming took 6 bases from V and 0 from J, leaving 11 bases between them. There are 14 residues in the CDR3. The CDR3 nucleotides are TGTGCCAGCAGCCCCGGGGGGGCTAACTATGGCTACACCTTC. This sequence encodes CASSPGGANYGYTF.

The chain is built from TRBV15 and TRBJ1-6, with a tentative D call TRBD1 (5 bases). The V gene lost 4 bases and the J gene lost 8 bases, with 15 bases spanning the gap. In germline, CDR1 is LNHNV, CDR2 YYDKDF (reference sequence). The length of the CDR3 is 15 residues. CDR3 residues: CATSISGLWDSPLHF. CDR3 sequence (DNA): TGTGCCACCAGCATCTCGGGACTTTGGGATTCACCCCTCCACTTT.

This clone appeared a few times. V is TRBV6-5 and J is TRBJ2-5; no reliable D call. This CDR3 comprises 12 residues. Germline CDR1 reads MNHEY; CDR2 reads SVGAGI. V was cut by 8 bases and J by 5 bases, with 12 bases left in between. Here the CDR3 DNA reads TGTGCCAGCCGTGGTCAACGGGAGACCCAGTACTTC. Its translation is CASRGQRETQYF.

This rearrangement joins TRBV5-1 to TRBJ1-6; the match to TRBD1 covers 11 bases. Germline values: CDR1 SGHRS, CDR2 YFSETQ. The CDR3 runs 18 residues. Trimming removed 2 bases from V and 6 bases from J; junction bases left unmatched: 10. CDR3 loop: CASSFRTGGSNTNSPLHF. The CDR3 coding sequence is TGCGCCAGCAGCTTCCGGACAGGGGGCTCCAATACTAATTCACCCCTCCACTTT.

The V call is TRBV14, the J call TRBJ2-4, with D unresolved. This CDR3 has 17 residues. In germline, CDR1 is SGHDN, CDR2 FVKESK. Trimming removed 1 base at V and 0 bases at J, with 13 bases between. The CDR3 sequence: CASSQGPTTLAKNIQYF. The CDR3 DNA reads TGTGCCAGCAGCCAAGGCCCGACAACACTAGCCAAAAACATTCAGTACTTC.

The V gene is TRBV6-5, the J gene TRBJ2-7, with D possibly being TRBD2 (5 bases). The CDR3 is 14 amino acids. Looked up from germline, CDR1 is MNHEY and CDR2 is SVGAGI. V gave up 4 bases and J gave up 5 bases, with 15 bases separating them. CDR3 DNA: TGTGCCAGCAGTTTTGCAGGTGAGGAGGACGAGCAGTACTTC. This encodes CASSFAGEEDEQYF.